The 7 T cell receptor beta chains listed next were all sequenced from one sample in a study of human T cells and chemical hapten exposure. Each CDR3 protein gets one entry after TCRdb re-called the RACE reads with MiXCR. The sample lists 95,000 to 150,000 distinct CDR3 sequences, about 11% occurring once. As to time point: patch test 3, about 24 weeks after DPC sensitization. Regarding treatment: therapeutic diphenylcyclopropenone sensitization with weekly scalp DPC. Sequenced here: whole blood, sampled in connection with sensitization to the hapten diphenylcyclopropenone (DPC). These receptors originate from a woman between 50 and 59 years old with alopecia areata. Some clones in this sample may be carry-over from other donors' samples.

The table lists this clonotype with a few counts. The chain employs TRBV2 and TRBJ1-2; weak D call: TRBD1 (5 bases). Trimming removed 8 bases from V and 7 bases from J, with 14 bases in between. The CDR3 length is 12 residues. Germline CDR1 is SNHLY and CDR2 is FYNNEI. The DNA of the CDR3 is TGTGCCAGCCGGGGAGGGGCGGCTGGCTACACCTTC. Protein product: CASRGGAAGYTF.

This clonotype was recorded a few times. The chain's CDR3 is CASSAGQGAADTQYF. CDR3 nucleotides: TGTGCCAGCAGCGCCGGACAGGGGGCCGCAGATACGCAGTATTTT. This chain links TRBV7-2 with TRBJ2-3, with 11 bases matching TRBD1. This CDR3 spans 15 amino acids. The germline V gene has CDR1 SGHTA and CDR2 FQGNSA. V lost 5 bases to trimming and J lost 4 bases; unmatched junction nucleotides: 5. The variable domain in full, completed from reference TRBV7-2 and TRBJ2-3, reads GAGVSQSPSNKVTEKGKDVELRCDPISGHTALYWYRQSLGQGLEFLIYFQGNSAPDKSGLPSDRFSAERTGGSVSTLTIQRTQQEDSAVYLCASSAGQGAADTQYFGPGTRLTVL.

This chain links TRBV20-1 with TRBJ2-4; D uncertain. This CDR3 is 13 amino acids long. V shed 5 bases and J shed 10 bases, with 18 bases lying between them. The V gene's germline CDR1 is DFQATT and CDR2 SNEGSKA (reference sequence). This CDR3 is CSASGSFKEIQYF. The CDR3, as DNA: TGCAGTGCTTCCGGGTCGTTCAAGGAAATTCAGTACTTC.

In its sample, this clonotype was seen a few times. This chain links TRBV12-3 or TRBV12-4 with TRBJ1-5; the D is unclear. Trimming pared 6 bases from V and 6 bases from J, leaving 15 bases between. The CDR3 is 14 residues long. The CDR3 protein is CASSLGGTGQPQHF. The CDR3 coding sequence is TGTGCCAGCAGCCTGGGAGGCACCGGTCAGCCCCAGCATTTT.

The chain uses TRBV6-6 and TRBJ1-5, with no clear D. From germline, CDR1 is MNHNY and CDR2 SVGAGI (reference sequence). CDR3 length: 14 residues. V was clipped by 7 bases and J by 6 bases, with 16 bases between them. The CDR3: CASTALGFGQPQHF. In nucleotides, the CDR3 is TGTGCCAGCACCGCCCTGGGGTTCGGTCAGCCCCAGCATTTT.

The chain recombines TRBV2 with TRBJ1-5, with TRBD1 matching over 10 bases. CDR1 and CDR2 from the germline V gene are SNHLY and FYNNEI. V lost 6 bases, J lost 0 bases, and 2 bases stayed unmatched. The CDR3 loop spans 15 amino acids. CDR3 in amino acids: CASRGTGASNQPQHF. DNA for the CDR3: TGTGCCAGCAGGGGGACAGGGGCTAGCAATCAGCCCCAGCATTTT. Complete variable domain (other parts from reference TRBV2 and TRBJ1-5): EPEVTQTPSHQVTQMGQEVILRCVPISNHLYFYWYRQILGQKVEFLVSFYNNEISEKSEIFDDQFSVERPDGSNFTLKIRSTKLEDSAMYFCASRGTGASNQPQHFGDGTRLSIL.

The J gene is TRBJ2-7, the V gene TRBV4-1; TRBD1 matches at 9 bases. Germline assignment: CDR1 MGHRA and CDR2 YSYEKL. The trim removed 3 bases at V and 4 bases at J, leaving 4 bases unmatched. This CDR3 is 14 amino acids long. This chain's CDR3 is CASSQGDREYEQYF. The DNA for the CDR3 is TGCGCCAGCAGCCAGGGGGACAGGGAGTACGAGCAGTACTTC.